This T cell receptor beta chain was identified during a study of blood T cell repertoires in COVID-19. Study-level background: Specimens from acute and convalescent COVID-19 originated in the United States, Italy and Spain. PBMCs, B-cell-depleted T cells, or T cells were the source of the cDNA or gDNA that made up the material.

Trimming left V 5 bases short and J 7 bases short, with 20 bases between. There are 16 residues in the CDR3. Germline CDR1 and CDR2: LNHDA and SQIVND (reference sequence). Clones were sequenced by immunoSEQ multiplex PCR, and TCRdb holds only the in-frame ones, with some missing. The sample has 31,000 or so clones; around 85% are singletons. The sequencing input was peripheral blood. The genes are TRBV19 and TRBJ2-2, with a weak D call TRBD2 (6 bases). The origin of this receptor is a human donor in a cohort sampled during active COVID-19. The CDR3 DNA reads as TGTGCCAGTAGTGCACCTCCATCGACTAGTCGCGGGGAGCTGTTTTTT. Its protein is CASSAPPSTSRGELFF.